The clone carrying this T cell receptor (beta chain) appeared once. Its antigen is still unknown. This entry is derived from a study of T cell responses to AZD1222 COVID-19 vaccine. At the level of the study: Some second doses came at about 4 weeks and others at about 12 weeks; these were pooled. The study, taken as a whole, reports: Spike-specific TCR breadth rose after two AZD1222 doses, and depth rose as well. White British ancestry dominated among donors, who included more females, and clonal diversity was possibly underestimated. The CD4 TCRs associated with vaccination extended across spike and predominated at 160-218 and 743-854.

Method: immunoSEQ multiplex PCR; TCRdb's copy keeps in-frame clones and lacks some. The sample has about 78,000 clones; roughly 82% are singletons. The material was peripheral blood, obtained on day 0 of AZD1222 vaccination. This receptor was obtained from an adult in good health.

The CDR3 region is CASSFGVDSPLHF. As DNA, the CDR3 is TGTGCCAGCAGCTTTGGAGTGGATTCACCCCTCCACTTT. The chain joins TRBV5-8 to TRBJ1-6; D is ambiguous. CDR1 is SGHTS, CDR2 YDEGEE, per germline. The germline V and J ends were trimmed by 2 bases and 8 bases, with 8 bases remaining between them. The CDR3 is made up of 13 amino acids.